This TCR beta chain emerged from a study of T cell repertoires in cytomegalovirus infection. Whole-study findings and limits: Clonotype analysis showed dominance of the ex vivo response by HLA-C-restricted CMV-specific TCR beta clonotypes.

The CDR3 loop spans 13 amino acids. Germline assignment: CDR1 MNHNY and CDR2 SVGAGI (reference sequence). V shed 8 bases and J 3 bases; nucleotides not matched to a gene: 3. On this clonotype: The target antigen is unknown.

Using its own MiXCR run on the reads, TCRdb lists one record per CDR3 protein. The top ten clones hold around 46% of a sample with some 500,000 distinct CDR3 sequences, roughly 42% of them seen once. The chain has TRBV6-6 and TRBJ2-7, with 11 bases that match TRBD1. Material: cultured PBMCs, obtained from culture after CMV antigen stimulation. The source is a human donor in good health (CMV status not recorded). Some clones in this sample may be carry-over from other donors' samples. The DNA of the CDR3 is TGTGCCAGCTGTGGGACAGGGGGCTACGAGCAGTACTTC. This sequence encodes CASCGTGGYEQYF.